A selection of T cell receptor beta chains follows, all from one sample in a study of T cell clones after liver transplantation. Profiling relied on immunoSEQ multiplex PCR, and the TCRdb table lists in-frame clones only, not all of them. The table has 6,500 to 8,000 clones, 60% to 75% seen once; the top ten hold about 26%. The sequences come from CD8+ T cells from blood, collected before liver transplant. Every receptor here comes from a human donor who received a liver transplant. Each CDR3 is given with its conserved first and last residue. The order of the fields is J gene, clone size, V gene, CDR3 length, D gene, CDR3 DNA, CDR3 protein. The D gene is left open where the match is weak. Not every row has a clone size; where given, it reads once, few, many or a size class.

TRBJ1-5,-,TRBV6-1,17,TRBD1,TGTGCCAGCAGTGAAGTCCAGGACAGGGGAAGCAATCAGCCCCAGCATTTT,CASSEVQDRGSNQPQHF
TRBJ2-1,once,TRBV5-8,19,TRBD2,TGTGCCAGCAGCATCGAACCGGGACTAGCGGGAGACCCCTACAATGAGCAGTTCTTC,CASSIEPGLAGDPYNEQFF
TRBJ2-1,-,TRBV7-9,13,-,TGTGCCAGCAGCTTAGCCCAAAACAATGAGCAGTTCTTC,CASSLAQNNEQFF
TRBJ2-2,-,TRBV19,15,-,TGTGCCAGTAGTTTCGGACAGAGAAGCACCGGGGAGCTGTTTTTT,CASSFGQRSTGELFF
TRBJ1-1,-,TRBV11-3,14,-,TGTGCCAGCAGCTTACCGTCAGAGAACACTGAAGCTTTCTTT,CASSLPSENTEAFF
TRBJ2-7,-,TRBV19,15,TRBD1,TGTGCCAGTAGTGCCTCGACAGGGACCTCCTACGAGCAGTACTTC,CASSASTGTSYEQYF
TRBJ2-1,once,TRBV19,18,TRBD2,TGTGCCAGTAGTATCCCCCTTACGACTAGCGGGAGAGGCGATGAGCAGTTCTTC,CASSIPLTTSGRGDEQFF
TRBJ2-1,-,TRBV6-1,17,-,TGTGCCAGCAGTGAAGCGCTGAGGGGGGGGAGGAACAATGAGCAGTTCTTC,CASSEALRGGRNNEQFF
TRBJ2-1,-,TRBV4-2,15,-,TGTGCCAGCAGCCAAGATCACAGGGGAGGCAATGAGCAGTTCTTC,CASSQDHRGGNEQFF
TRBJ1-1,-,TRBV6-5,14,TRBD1,TGTGCCAGCAGTTACGACAGGGCTAACACTGAAGCTTTCTTT,CASSYDRANTEAFF
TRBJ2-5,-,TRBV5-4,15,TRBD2,TGTGCCAGCAGCTCGACTAGCGGGAGAGGAGAGACCCAGTACTTC,CASSSTSGRGETQYF
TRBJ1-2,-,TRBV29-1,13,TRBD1,TGCAGCGCTTACACAGGGGGAGGCTATGGCTACACCTTC,CSAYTGGGYGYTF
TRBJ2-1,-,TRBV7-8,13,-,TGTGCCAGCAGCTTAGTAGACTACAATGAGCAGTTCTTC,CASSLVDYNEQFF
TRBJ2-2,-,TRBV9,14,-,TGTGCCAGCAGCTCCCAGTTCAGAGCCGGGGAGCTGTTTTTT,CASSSQFRAGELFF
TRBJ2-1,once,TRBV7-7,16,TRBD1,TGTGCCAGCAGCCAAAATTCAGGACAGGGCTACAATGAGCAGTTCTTC,CASSQNSGQGYNEQFF
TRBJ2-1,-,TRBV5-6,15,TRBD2,TGTGCCAGCAGCTTGTGGGGGAGGGAGGGCAATGAGCAGTTCTTC,CASSLWGREGNEQFF
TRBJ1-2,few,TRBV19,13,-,TGTGCCAGTAGTAAGGAGGCAGCATATGGCTACACCTTC,CASSKEAAYGYTF
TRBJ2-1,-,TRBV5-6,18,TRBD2,TGTGCCAGCAGCCCTAGGACTAGCGGGAGAAGAAGATACAATGAGCAGTTCTTC,CASSPRTSGRRRYNEQFF
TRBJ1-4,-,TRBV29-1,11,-,TGCAGCGGCCAACTAGGGGAAAAACTGTTTTTT,CSGQLGEKLFF
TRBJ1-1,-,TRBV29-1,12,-,TGCAGCGTTGAAGGGGGACAAGTCGAAGCTTTCTTT,CSVEGGQVEAFF
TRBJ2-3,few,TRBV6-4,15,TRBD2,TGTGCCAGCAGTGACGGCCTAGCGGACACAGATACGCAGTATTTT,CASSDGLADTDTQYF
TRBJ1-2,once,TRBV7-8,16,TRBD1,TGTGCCAGCAGCTTAACCCGACAGGGGCGCTTCTATGGCTACACCTTC,CASSLTRQGRFYGYTF
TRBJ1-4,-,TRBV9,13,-,TGTGCCAGCAGCGCGTGGGACAATGAAAAACTGTTTTTT,CASSAWDNEKLFF
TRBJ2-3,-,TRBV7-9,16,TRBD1,TGTGCCAGCAGCCCCCCAGGGGGCCATTACACAGATACGCAGTATTTT,CASSPPGGHYTDTQYF